This TCR beta chain originates from a study of blood T cell repertoires in COVID-19. The wider study: The United States, Italy and Spain supplied acute and convalescent COVID-19 samples.

The V end lost 3 bases, the J end lost 2 bases, and 12 bases lay between the germline ends. The CDR3 has 15 residues. In germline, CDR1 is SNHLY, CDR2 FYNNEI. The assay was immunoSEQ multiplex PCR, and TCRdb's table has in-frame clones only and misses some. Of about 150,000 clones listed, around four fifths were seen once; the top ten hold 6.2%. Those enrolled, adults aged about 18 to 89 years, came from under 25 US areas. Assignment of participants to cohorts was predicated upon participant-reported clinical history. Among Cohort 3 donors, those recovered had two negative PCRs, clearance, or symptom resolution.

Sequences were obtained from PBMCs or T cells enriched from blood (not recorded which). The clonotype was recovered from a woman between 40 and 55 years old who had recovered from COVID-19. V is TRBV2 and J is TRBJ2-3, with D possibly being TRBD2 (6 bases). CDR3 sequence reads: CASSEQEGSTDTQYF. DNA for the CDR3: TGTGCCAGCAGTGAGCAGGAGGGATCCACAGATACGCAGTATTTT.